A single sample gave rise to the 29 T cell receptor beta chains below, sequenced in a study of cytomegalovirus exposure and HLA in healthy donors. Profiled with immunoSEQ multiplex PCR; TCRdb holds only in-frame clones, not every one. The table includes about 54,000 clones, approximately 89% detected once. Source material: PBMCs. These receptors were taken from a woman in her late teens or twenties in good health and CMV-seropositive.

This chain uses TRBV6-1 with TRBJ1-5, with D tentatively TRBD1 (5 bases). Per the germline V gene, CDR1 is MNHNS and CDR2 is SASEGT. Trimming stripped 4 bases from V and 5 bases from J, with 12 bases between. The CDR3 consists of 14 residues. CDR3 amino acids: CASSVAGGDQPQHF. In DNA form, the CDR3 reads TGTGCCAGCAGTGTTGCCGGGGGGGATCAGCCCCAGCATTTT.

The V and J genes are TRBV28 and TRBJ1-3, with 8 bases identical to TRBD1. J was trimmed by 1 base and V by 4 bases; bases with no gene match: 6. The V gene's germline CDR1 is MDHEN and CDR2 SYDVKM. This CDR3 has 16 amino acids. The CDR3 DNA follows: TGTGCCAGCAGTTCCCCGGACAGGGTATCTGGAAACACCATATATTTT. Amino acid sequence: CASSSPDRVSGNTIYF.

The chain is built from TRBV6-1 and TRBJ1-5; 10 bases fit TRBD1. Germline trimming cut 7 bases from V and 9 bases from J; bases unmatched to any gene: 9. Germline V lookup: CDR1 MNHNS, CDR2 SASEGT. The length of the CDR3 is 14 residues. For the CDR3, the DNA is TGTGCCAGCAAGGGGGGGGACAGGGGTCGGCCCCAGCATTTT. It encodes CASKGGDRGRPQHF.

J is TRBJ2-2 and V is TRBV28; D possibly corresponds to TRBD2 (7 bases). This CDR3 is built from 14 residues. V was shortened by 11 bases and J by 4 bases, with 17 bases between the two germline ends. CDR1 and CDR2 from the germline V gene are MDHEN and SYDVKM. This CDR3 is CAGRAGAGTGELFF. CDR3 nucleotides: TGTGCCGGTCGGGCGGGGGCAGGCACCGGGGAGCTGTTTTTT.

The rearrangement uses TRBV5-4 and TRBJ2-5, with TRBD2 matching 13 bases. From germline, CDR1 is SGHNT and CDR2 YYREEE (reference sequence). Losses at the gene ends were 1 base for V and 4 bases for J; bases not matched to a gene: 4. CDR3 size: 16 residues. The chain's CDR3 is CASSLRTSGGSETQYF. Here the CDR3 DNA reads TGTGCCAGCAGCTTGAGGACTAGCGGGGGATCAGAGACCCAGTACTTC.

This clone was seen just once. V is TRBV2 and J is TRBJ1-2; TRBD1 might be the D (5 bases). The ends were cut back, 0 bases at V and 4 bases at J, with 12 bases in the middle. From germline, CDR1 is SNHLY and CDR2 FYNNEI. The CDR3 consists of 15 residues. DNA for the CDR3: TGTGCCAGCAGTGAAGCGCTTCAGGGTTTCTATGGCTACACCTTC. Amino acids: CASSEALQGFYGYTF.

The V gene is TRBV11-3, the J gene TRBJ2-3; D is ambiguous. Germline-derived CDR1 and CDR2 are SGHNT and YENEEA. The CDR3 has 12 amino acids. Trimming took 5 bases from V and 6 from J, leaving 9 bases between them. Here the CDR3 DNA reads TGTGCCAGCAGCGCGGCACCCGATACGCAGTATTTT. It yields the protein CASSAAPDTQYF.

J is TRBJ1-4 and V is TRBV7-9, with TRBD1 matching 7 bases. V lost 0 bases and J lost 5; bases outside the gene matches: 9. Looked up from germline, CDR1 is SEHNR and CDR2 is FQNEAQ (reference sequence). The CDR3 is made up of 17 amino acids. The CDR3 sequence: CASSLAVGAGGNEKLFF. The CDR3 region has the DNA TGTGCCAGCAGCTTAGCCGTGGGGGCAGGGGGGAATGAAAAACTGTTTTTT.

V and J are TRBV30 and TRBJ1-2; the match to TRBD1 covers 7 bases. V lost 1 base to trimming and J lost 6 bases; unmatched junction nucleotides: 8. CDR3 size: 14 residues. CDR1 is GTSNPN and CDR2 is SVGIG in the germline V gene (reference sequence). DNA of the CDR3: TGTGCCTGGAGTGCCTTGGGACAGCTCCATGGCTACACCTTC. Translation gives CAWSALGQLHGYTF.

CDR3 in DNA: TGTGCCAGCAGCCCCGACAGACACTCGCGCTACGAGCAGTACTTC. It specifies CASSPDRHSRYEQYF. V gene TRBV9 combines with J gene TRBJ2-7; possibly TRBD1 for D (5 bases). CDR3 length: 15 amino acids. CDR1 is SGDLS, CDR2 YYNGEE, per germline. The germline V and J ends were trimmed by 4 bases and 3 bases, with 17 bases remaining between them.

The J gene is TRBJ2-1, the V gene TRBV2, with 10 nucleotides matching TRBD2. The germline V gene encodes CDR1 SNHLY and CDR2 FYNNEI. The CDR3 sequence is 15 residues long. V was pared by 2 bases and J by 7 bases, with 5 bases of the junction left unmatched. The CDR3 nucleotides are TGTGCCAGCAGTGAATCGAGCGGGGGGGCAAATGAGCAGTTCTTC. It specifies CASSESSGGANEQFF. The whole variable domain, remainder taken from reference TRBV2 and TRBJ2-1, is EPEVTQTPSHQVTQMGQEVILRCVPISNHLYFYWYRQILGQKVEFLVSFYNNEISEKSEIFDDQFSVERPDGSNFTLKIRSTKLEDSAMYFCASSESSGGANEQFFGPGTRLTVL.

CDR3 amino acids: CASRETGGSPLHF. For the CDR3, the DNA is TGTGCCAGCAGGGAGACAGGCGGATCACCCCTCCACTTT. This sequence joins TRBV2 and TRBJ1-6; D may be TRBD1 (6 bases). In germline, CDR1 is SNHLY, CDR2 FYNNEI. The V gene lost 6 bases and the J gene lost 10 bases, with 13 bases spanning the gap. The CDR3 is 13 residues long.

This clone was recorded a few times. V usage is TRBV19 and J usage is TRBJ2-1; a possible D gene is TRBD2 (6 bases). Trimming left V 2 bases short and J 5 bases short, with 10 bases between. CDR1 and CDR2 (germline): LNHDA, SQIVND (reference sequence). The CDR3 has 14 residues. CDR3 residues: CASSISGVNNEQFF. The CDR3 DNA follows: TGTGCCAGTAGTATATCGGGGGTTAACAATGAGCAGTTCTTC.

The chain uses TRBV6-5 and TRBJ1-5; D call uncertain. Germline V CDR1 and CDR2: MNHEY, SVGAGI. Trimming took 2 bases from V and 2 from J, leaving 7 bases between them. This CDR3 contains 14 residues. In DNA, the CDR3 is TGTGCCAGCAGTTACGGGCAGGGCAATCAGCCCCAGCATTTT. Amino acids: CASSYGQGNQPQHF.

The CDR3 spells CSAGQGGNTEAFF. The CDR3 DNA reads as TGCAGCGCGGGACAGGGGGGGAACACTGAAGCTTTCTTT. The chain is built from TRBV29-1 and TRBJ1-1; 11 nucleotides align to TRBD1. The junction had 2 bases not matched to a gene; V was cut back by 7 bases and J by 1 base. The CDR3 consists of 13 residues. Germline V gene data show CDR1 as SQVTM and CDR2 as ANQGSEA.

The V gene is TRBV7-9, the J gene TRBJ2-7; 9 bases are a match to TRBD1. V was pared by 3 bases and J by 3 bases, with 3 bases of the junction left unmatched. Germline CDR1 and CDR2: SEHNR and FQNEAQ (reference sequence). The CDR3 is made up of 14 amino acids. Here the CDR3 reads CASSFTGQGYEQYF. Written as DNA, the CDR3 is TGTGCCAGCAGCTTTACGGGACAGGGCTACGAGCAGTACTTC.

The chain uses TRBV7-6 and TRBJ2-3, with D tentatively TRBD1 (6 bases). The CDR3 contains 17 residues. CDR1 is SGHVS, CDR2 FNYEAQ, per germline. V lost 8 bases, J lost 5 bases, and 26 bases lay in between. The CDR3 DNA reads TGTGCCAGCTCCTTCTACCCAATGGGGGCCGGGGAAGATACGCAGTATTTT. It specifies CASSFYPMGAGEDTQYF.

The chain couples TRBV19 to TRBJ1-6; 7 bases are a match to TRBD1. Per germline, CDR1 LNHDA and CDR2 SQIVND (reference sequence). Unmatched junction bases numbered 5, after V lost 2 bases and J lost 7 bases. This CDR3 has 15 amino acids. CDR3 residues: CASSINGQVNSPLHF. In nucleotides, the CDR3 is TGTGCCAGTAGTATAAATGGACAGGTGAATTCACCCCTCCACTTT.

The chain recombines TRBV5-1 with TRBJ2-3; 15 bases are shared with TRBD2. CDR3 length equals 17 residues. J was trimmed by 6 bases and V by 3 bases; bases with no gene match: 8. Per germline, CDR1 SGHRS and CDR2 YFSETQ. CDR3 nucleotide sequence: TGCGCCAGCAGCTACTCGGGACTAGCGGGGGGCGGGGATACGCAGTATTTT. Translated: CASSYSGLAGGGDTQYF.

This chain links TRBV30 with TRBJ1-1; 9 positions agree with TRBD1. With V trimmed by 1 base and J by 10 bases, 7 bases remained unmatched. This CDR3 contains 13 residues. CDR1 GTSNPN and CDR2 SVGIG come from the germline V gene (reference sequence). The DNA of the CDR3 is TGTGCCTGGAGTGCCCTACAGGGGGCGACAGCTTTCTTT. Amino acids: CAWSALQGATAFF.

V and J are TRBV4-1 and TRBJ2-7, with D possibly matching TRBD2 (6 bases). The V gene lost 3 bases and the J gene lost 6 bases, with 21 bases spanning the gap. Germline lookup yields CDR1 MGHRA and CDR2 YSYEKL. The CDR3 loop spans 16 amino acids. CDR3 sequence: CASSQDGRGGGIEQYF. In nucleotides, the CDR3 is TGCGCCAGCAGCCAGGACGGGCGGGGTGGTGGGATCGAGCAGTACTTC.

The V and J genes are TRBV5-6 and TRBJ1-1, with D possibly TRBD1 on 6 matching bases. The CDR3 has 15 residues. V lost 3 bases to trimming and J lost 5 bases, with 17 bases between them. Germline CDR1 is SGHDT and CDR2 is YYEEEE. The CDR3 nucleotides read TGTGCCAGCAGCTGGGCCAACAGGGTCGGGACTGAAGCTTTCTTT. It encodes CASSWANRVGTEAFF.

The chain links TRBV7-9 to TRBJ1-4; 7 bases are a match to TRBD1. V lost 5 bases and J lost 4; bases outside the gene matches: 7. This CDR3 is built from 15 residues. CDR1 and CDR2 (germline): SEHNR, FQNEAQ (reference sequence). CDR3: CASSLVGTVNEKLFF. The DNA of the CDR3 is TGTGCCAGCAGCCTAGTGGGGACAGTTAATGAAAAACTGTTTTTT.

The chain links TRBV11-3 to TRBJ2-1, with TRBD2 as a possible D gene (6 bases). Germline CDR1 is SGHNT and CDR2 is YENEEA. V lost 0 bases, J lost 8 bases, and 11 bases lay in between. CDR3 size: 14 residues. CDR3 region: CASSLDRQRDEQFF. The CDR3 DNA reads TGTGCCAGCAGCTTAGATCGGCAGCGGGATGAGCAGTTCTTC.

The chain carries TRBV9 and TRBJ1-2, with no clear D. CDR1 is SGDLS, CDR2 YYNGEE, per germline. The CDR3 has 14 residues. The germline V and J ends were trimmed by 0 bases and 0 bases, with 6 bases remaining between them. For the CDR3, the DNA is TGTGCCAGCAGCGTAGATATAGCTAACTATGGCTACACCTTC. Protein product: CASSVDIANYGYTF.

The count of this clone is one. The chain joins TRBV19 to TRBJ1-4, with 7 bases fitting TRBD1. V lost 1 base to trimming and J lost 3 bases; unmatched junction nucleotides: 2. This CDR3 spans 15 amino acids. The V gene's germline CDR1 is LNHDA and CDR2 SQIVND (reference sequence). CDR3 sequence (DNA): TGTGCCAGTAGTATAGTGGGACAGTCTAATGAAAAACTGTTTTTT. As protein: CASSIVGQSNEKLFF.

The chain links TRBV7-6 to TRBJ2-3; TRBD1 matches at 7 bases. The CDR3 length is 17 residues. J gave up 3 bases and V 2 bases, and 11 bases lay outside the gene matches. Germline loops: CDR1 SGHVS, CDR2 FNYEAQ. The chain's CDR3 is CASSLKEGQVVTDTQYF. Written as DNA, the CDR3 is TGTGCCAGCAGCTTAAAAGAAGGACAGGTGGTTACAGATACGCAGTATTTT.

About this clone: A junction boundary mismatches the germline segment, possibly from a read error. V usage is TRBV7-7 and J usage is TRBJ2-1; D is ambiguous. CDR3 length: 13 amino acids. Germline loops: CDR1 SSHAT, CDR2 FNYEAQ (reference sequence). The CDR3 loop reads CASSLWAGNEQFF. The CDR3 DNA reads TGTGCTAGCAGCTTGTGGGCAGGCAATGAGCAGTTCTTC.

This clone was seen a few times. The V and J genes are TRBV6-6 and TRBJ2-3; perhaps TRBD1 as D (5 bases). This CDR3 is 13 amino acids long. Germline V gives CDR1 MNHNY, CDR2 SVGAGI (reference sequence). Trimming stripped 7 bases from V and 4 bases from J, with 12 bases between. The CDR3 reads CASTLGRSDTQYF. CDR3 bases: TGTGCCAGCACCCTGGGGCGGTCAGATACGCAGTATTTT.